The 10 T cell receptor beta chains below come from one sample, sequenced in a study of radiation and T cells in renal cell carcinoma. The time point is: blood 4 weeks post-SBRT, at nephrectomy. The treatment: 15 Gy SBRT to primary tumor, nephrectomy 4 weeks later. Repertoires were generated with immunoSEQ multiplex PCR, while TCRdb's copy carries only in-frame clones and drops some. The profile shows under 200,000 clones, roughly nine tenths of them singletons. The sample here was blood, taken from a patient whose treatment included radiotherapy and nephrectomy. Receptor source: a woman in her forties or fifties with renal cell carcinoma.

The rearrangement joins TRBV9 to TRBJ2-1, with no clear D. Germline CDR1 SGDLS, CDR2 YYNGEE. V lost 2 bases and J lost 0, with 6 bases in between. CDR3 size: 14 residues. This CDR3 reads CASSVDISYNEQFF. CDR3 DNA: TGTGCCAGCAGCGTGGATATCTCCTACAATGAGCAGTTCTTC.

The rearrangement joins TRBV6-6 to TRBJ2-2, with 7 bases matching TRBD1. The CDR3 is 16 amino acids. The germline V gene has CDR1 MNHNY and CDR2 SVGAGI (reference sequence). V gave up 2 bases and J gave up 5 bases; unmatched junction bases: 8. DNA for the CDR3: TGTGCCAGCAGTTACCTTGACAGGGTTTATACCGGGGAGCTGTTTTTT. Translated, it gives CASSYLDRVYTGELFF.

This rearrangement joins TRBV2 to TRBJ2-2; TRBD1 is a possible D gene (5 bases). Germline V gives CDR1 SNHLY, CDR2 FYNNEI. The length of the CDR3 is 14 residues. V lost 6 bases and J 3 bases, leaving 11 bases between the germline ends. The DNA of the CDR3 is TGTGCCAGCAGAACTGACAGTGACACCGGGGAGCTGTTTTTT. Translation gives CASRTDSDTGELFF. The full variable domain, completed using reference TRBV2 and TRBJ2-2, is EPEVTQTPSHQVTQMGQEVILRCVPISNHLYFYWYRQILGQKVEFLVSFYNNEISEKSEIFDDQFSVERPDGSNFTLKIRSTKLEDSAMYFCASRTDSDTGELFFGEGSRLTVL.

CDR3: CASAGQVHFTEAFF. DNA for the CDR3: TGCGCCAGCGCCGGACAGGTCCATTTCACTGAAGCTTTCTTT. The chain employs TRBV23-1 and TRBJ1-1, with 7 bases that match TRBD1. TRBV23-1 is recorded as an ORF, its role being uncertain. The V gene end was trimmed by 8 bases and the J gene end by 4 bases; junction bases not matched to a gene: 10. The CDR3 consists of 14 residues.

About this clone: This sample also contains other DNA sequences that code for the same CDR3. The V and J genes are TRBV18 and TRBJ1-4, with a tentative D call TRBD1 (5 bases). Germline values: CDR1 KGHSH, CDR2 LQKENI. This CDR3 is built from 13 residues. V dropped 1 base and J dropped 6 bases, with 6 bases sitting between them. The CDR3 DNA is TGTGCCAGCTCACCACGGGGGGATGAAAAACTGTTTTTT. Protein product: CASSPRGDEKLFF.

This clone was seen only a few times. The chain recombines TRBV9 with TRBJ1-1, with 7 bases identical to TRBD1. The CDR3 is made up of 13 amino acids. V shed 1 base and J 7 bases; nucleotides not matched to a gene: 4. Germline values: CDR1 SGDLS, CDR2 YYNGEE. As DNA, the CDR3 is TGTGCCAGCAGCGTAAATCGACAGGGTGAAGCTTTCTTT. Its protein is CASSVNRQGEAFF.

This chain connects TRBV18 to TRBJ1-5; D is uncertain. The CDR3 has 17 amino acids. V lost 1 base and J 5 bases, leaving 18 bases between the germline ends. Per the germline V gene, CDR1 is KGHSH and CDR2 is LQKENI. CDR3 in amino acids: CASSPRIEGSGDQPQHF. The CDR3 DNA is TGTGCCAGCTCACCACGGATTGAGGGCAGCGGGGATCAGCCCCAGCATTTT.

This chain links TRBV2 with TRBJ1-4, with 8 nucleotides matching TRBD1. V lost 7 bases to trimming and J lost 0 bases; unmatched junction nucleotides: 16. CDR3 length equals 19 residues. Per the germline V gene, CDR1 is SNHLY and CDR2 is FYNNEI. As DNA, the CDR3 is TGTGCCAGCAAGGGGATAAGGACAGGGATCTTCGCAACTAATGAAAAACTGTTTTTT. Protein sequence: CASKGIRTGIFATNEKLFF.

This sequence joins TRBV6-4 and TRBJ2-7, with D perhaps matching TRBD2 (6 bases). From germline, CDR1 is MRHNA and CDR2 SNTAGT. The CDR3 contains 15 residues. V lost 2 bases to trimming and J lost 0 bases, with 11 bases between them. As DNA, the CDR3 is TGTGCCAGCAGTGACCCGGGACTCCACTCCTACGAGCAGTACTTC. Protein: CASSDPGLHSYEQYF.

This chain uses TRBV7-3 with TRBJ2-7; tentative D call: TRBD2 (5 bases). Germline V lookup: CDR1 SGHTA, CDR2 FQGTGA. V was clipped by 5 bases and J by 7 bases, with 18 bases between them. This CDR3 comprises 14 residues. This chain's CDR3 is CASSPAGITGEQYF. The CDR3 DNA follows: TGTGCCAGCAGCCCTGCCGGAATAACGGGGGAGCAGTACTTC.